Presented here are 30 T cell receptor beta chains from one specimen sequenced in a study of CD8+CD57+ T cells in acquired aplastic anemia (dated by TCRdb to between 2017 and 2018). This sample was sequenced with an Illumina HiSeq 2000. TCR beta VDJ combination and CDR3 sequence profiling used genomic DNA as the template. TCRdb reprocessing: public reads trimmed at Q25 with fastp, clones called with MiXCR, in-frame beta chains kept. For every CDR3 protein sequence, its rows merge into one entry that carries the most common genes and DNA. This sample lists a few hundred thousand distinct CDR3 sequences; approximately 57% were detected once. The ten largest clones represent roughly 8% of the sample. Sequencing was carried out using sorted CD4+, CD8+, or CD8+CD57+ T cells (not recorded which) from PBMCs. The origin of the receptors is a human donor with severe aplastic anemia or a healthy control (not recorded which).

This clonotype was found a few times. The chain combines TRBV7-8 with TRBJ1-1; the D gene is possibly TRBD1 (5 bases). In germline, CDR1 is SGHVS, CDR2 FQNEAQ. Trimming stripped 5 bases from V and 1 base from J, with 8 bases between. This CDR3 has 13 residues. CDR3 in amino acids: CASSRQQNTEAFF. For the CDR3, the DNA is TGTGCCAGCAGCCGACAGCAGAACACTGAAGCTTTCTTT.

With respect to this clonotype: One end of the junction does not line up with germline, which may come from a read error. V and J are TRBV10-1 and TRBJ2-2; no firm D call. CDR1 and CDR2 (germline): WNHNN, SYGVQD (reference sequence). The CDR3 extends over 14 amino acids. The CDR3: CASSPTWSAGELFF. CDR3 coding DNA: TGTGCCAGCAGCCCCACCTGGAGCGCCGGGGAGCTGTTTTTT.

Ten or more counts support this clonotype. V and J are TRBV25-1 and TRBJ2-1, with 9 bases identical to TRBD1. Germline CDR1 is MGHDK and CDR2 is SYGVNS. V was clipped by 5 bases and J by 2 bases; unmatched bases: 7. The CDR3 contains 16 residues. The CDR3 DNA reads TGTGCCAGCAGTCATTTATGGGACAGGGCCTACAATGAGCAGTTCTTC. Amino acid sequence: CASSHLWDRAYNEQFF.

At least ten counts were recorded for this clonotype. The J gene is TRBJ2-5, the V gene TRBV7-2; D is undetermined. V was shortened by 1 base and J by 5 bases, with 14 bases between the two germline ends. Per the germline V gene, CDR1 is SGHTA and CDR2 is FQGNSA. This CDR3 spans 15 amino acids. The CDR3 is CASSLVNQPTETQYF. CDR3 in DNA: TGTGCCAGCAGCTTAGTTAACCAGCCTACTGAGACCCAGTACTTC.

There are many counts of this clonotype. CDR3 bases: TGCAGTGCTCCCATAGGGGTTTCGGGAGCTTTCTTT. Protein: CSAPIGVSGAFF. The chain is built from TRBV20-1 and TRBJ1-1, with a tentative D call TRBD1 (5 bases). The CDR3 runs 12 residues. CDR1 DFQATT and CDR2 SNEGSKA come from the germline V gene (reference sequence). V was trimmed by 5 bases and J by 10 bases, leaving 17 bases between them.

The chain employs TRBV29-1 and TRBJ2-6; D might be TRBD1 (5 bases). The CDR3 is made up of 14 amino acids. Germline V CDR1 and CDR2: SQVTM, ANQGSEA. V was shortened by 4 bases and J by 0 bases, with 7 bases between the two germline ends. Here the CDR3 reads CSVAGISGANVLTF. As DNA, the CDR3 is TGCAGCGTTGCAGGGATCTCTGGGGCCAACGTCCTGACTTTC.

To note about this clonotype: Being one base from a much bigger clone, this may be a read error. This chain joins TRBV2 and TRBJ2-3; the D gene is possibly TRBD2 (7 bases). CDR3 length: 14 amino acids. From germline, CDR1 is SNHLY and CDR2 FYNNEI. DNA of the CDR3: TGTGCCAGCAGCTTCGGGGGGCACACAGATGCGCAGTATTTT. This translates into CASSFGGHTDAQYF.

The genes are TRBV7-2 and TRBJ1-1; TRBD1 matches at 8 bases. This CDR3 comprises 17 residues. The V gene end was trimmed by 1 base and the J gene end by 4 bases; junction bases not matched to a gene: 11. The germline V gene has CDR1 SGHTA and CDR2 FQGNSA. This chain's CDR3 is CASSLGSYRGTSTEAFF. For the CDR3, the DNA is TGTGCCAGCAGCTTAGGTTCGTACAGGGGGACGTCCACTGAAGCTTTCTTT.

In its sample, this clonotype was seen many times. This rearrangement joins TRBV6-1 to TRBJ1-2; D gene ambiguous. The CDR3 is 13 amino acids. CDR1 is MNHNS and CDR2 is SASEGT in the germline V gene. V was trimmed by 8 bases and J by 2 bases, leaving 12 bases between them. CDR3 in DNA: TGTGCCAGCGGCGTAGGGATCAACTATGGCTACACCTTC. This gives the protein CASGVGINYGYTF.

This rearrangement joins TRBV20-1 to TRBJ2-7; no clear D gene. This CDR3 is 12 amino acids long. The V gene lost 6 bases and the J gene lost 4 bases, with 13 bases spanning the gap. The germline CDR1 and CDR2 sequences are DFQATT and SNEGSKA (reference sequence). The CDR3 DNA sequence: TGCAGTGCCGTTTATACAGCTTACGAGCAGTACTTC. The encoded protein is CSAVYTAYEQYF.

V and J are TRBV11-3 and TRBJ1-6; D ambiguous. The CDR3 consists of 14 residues. CDR1 SGHNT and CDR2 YENEEA come from the germline V gene. Trimming cost V 1 base and J 7 bases, with 8 bases left between them. Written as DNA, the CDR3 is TGTGCCAGCAGCTTAGGTTCAGCCAATTCACCCCTCCACTTT. Translating it yields CASSLGSANSPLHF.

Note on this clonotype: The junction departs from the called germline gene at one end, perhaps through a read error. The CDR3 loop reads CASSDPGTGINEQFF. CDR3 in DNA: TGTGCCAGCAGCGACCCCGGGACTGGCATCAATGAGCAGTTTTTT. V usage is TRBV7-9 and J usage is TRBJ2-2, with D perhaps matching TRBD2 (6 bases). The CDR3 consists of 15 residues. Germline assignment: CDR1 SEHNR and CDR2 FQNEAQ (reference sequence).

CDR3 nucleotide sequence: TGCAGTGCTATCCAGGGGGGACTAGCGGCCAACTACGAGCAGTACTTC. It yields the protein CSAIQGGLAANYEQYF. V and J are TRBV20-1 and TRBJ2-7; 11 bases match TRBD2. This CDR3 spans 16 amino acids. Germline V CDR1 and CDR2: DFQATT, SNEGSKA (reference sequence). V dropped 4 bases and J dropped 3; count of bases not matched to a gene: 11.

This clonotype has at least ten counts. The chain links TRBV5-1 to TRBJ2-2, with unresolved D. CDR3 length: 11 residues. V dropped 5 bases and J dropped 3 bases, with 2 bases sitting between them. Germline CDR1 reads SGHRS; CDR2 reads YFSETQ. The CDR3 loop is CASRDTGELFF. The CDR3 DNA reads TGCGCCAGCAGAGACACCGGGGAGCTGTTTTTT.

This clonotype was seen a single time. The chain joins TRBV9 to TRBJ2-2; 8 bases are shared with TRBD2. V lost 1 base to trimming and J lost 5 bases; unmatched junction nucleotides: 4. Germline-derived CDR1 and CDR2 are SGDLS and YYNGEE. The CDR3 has 15 amino acids. The DNA of the CDR3 is TGTGCCAGCAGCGTAAGCAGCGGGGGTACCGGGGAGCTGTTTTTT. Its translation is CASSVSSGGTGELFF.

The chain is built from TRBV3-1 and TRBJ2-7, with D perhaps TRBD1 or TRBD2 (6 bases each). This CDR3 comprises 17 residues. Looked up from germline, CDR1 is LGHDT and CDR2 is YNNKEL (reference sequence). Deletions cut 4 bases from V and 2 bases from J, with 21 bases between. DNA for the CDR3: TGTGCCAGCAGCCTTACACTTGGAGGGGGTTGGACCTACGAGCAGTACTTC. Its protein is CASSLTLGGGWTYEQYF.

V gene TRBV7-9 combines with J gene TRBJ1-3, with D uncertain. This CDR3 spans 15 amino acids. V dropped 2 bases and J dropped 0 bases, with 8 bases sitting between them. Per germline, CDR1 SEHNR and CDR2 FQNEAQ (reference sequence). In DNA, the CDR3 is TGTGCCAGCAGCTTAAATCAGGTCTCTGGAAACACCATATATTTT. It specifies CASSLNQVSGNTIYF.

This clonotype was detected ten times or more. Its ends do not fully match the called genes, so a read error is possible. The chain uses TRBV6-5 and TRBJ1-4; tentative D call: TRBD1 (5 bases). Germline values: CDR1 MNHEY, CDR2 SVGAGI. This CDR3 has 13 amino acids. CDR3 sequence reads: CASRGATNEKLFF. In DNA form, the CDR3 reads TGTGCCAGCAGAGGGGCAACCAATGAAAAACTGTTTTTT.

On this clonotype: No conserved phenylalanine or tryptophan is present at the end of the CDR3, so a read error is the likely explanation. The V and J genes are TRBV28 and TRBJ2-2; possibly TRBD1 for D (5 bases). The CDR3 covers 15 residues. Germline V lookup: CDR1 MDHEN, CDR2 SYDVKM. Between the trimmed V and J ends, which lost 6 bases and 1 base, there was a span of 12 bases. The CDR3 here is CASRLRDLNTGELFL. The DNA of the CDR3 is TGTGCCAGCAGGCTCAGGGATCTGAACACCGGGGAGCTGTTTCTT.

The sample holds a few counts of this clonotype. The chain's CDR3 is CASSLRQGLDSPLHF. The CDR3 DNA reads TGTGCCAGCAGCTTGAGGCAGGGACTGGATTCACCCCTCCACTTT. The rearrangement uses TRBV5-5 and TRBJ1-6; a possible D gene is TRBD1 (5 bases). Germline CDR1 reads SGHKS; CDR2 reads YYEKEE (reference sequence). V lost 1 base and J 8 bases, leaving 13 bases between the germline ends. This CDR3 is built from 15 residues.

This clonotype has a handful of counts. The rearrangement links TRBV27 to TRBJ2-3, with D hard to call. Germline V CDR1 and CDR2: MNHEY, SMNVEV (reference sequence). V lost 4 bases, J lost 4 bases, and 12 bases lay in between. The CDR3 totals 14 residues. CDR3 nucleotides: TGTGCCAGCAGTTCCATCGTGAAGGCAGATACGCAGTATTTT. It encodes CASSSIVKADTQYF.

This clonotype was recorded many times. V gene TRBV5-1 combines with J gene TRBJ1-4; possible D gene TRBD1, 5 bases. The CDR3 covers 16 residues. Germline V gene data show CDR1 as SGHRS and CDR2 as YFSETQ. Trimming left V 1 base short and J 7 bases short, with 17 bases between. The CDR3 here is CASSLRGNGHGEKLFF. Here the CDR3 DNA reads TGCGCCAGCAGCTTGAGGGGTAACGGCCATGGTGAAAAACTGTTTTTT.

A note on this clonotype: Sequence at one end of the junction differs from germline and may be a read error. The rearrangement uses TRBV5-1 and TRBJ2-2; tentatively, D is TRBD1 (6 bases). The CDR3 is made up of 17 amino acids. Germline V CDR1 and CDR2: SGHRS, YFSETQ. CDR3 protein: CASSLQVGQSNTGELFF. The CDR3 DNA follows: TGCGCCAGCAGCCTGCAGGTAGGACAGTCGAACACCGGGGAGCTGTTCTTT.

The V gene is TRBV7-3, the J gene TRBJ1-6; 7 nucleotides align to TRBD1. The CDR3 length is 15 residues. V lost 5 bases, J lost 7 bases, and 8 bases stayed unmatched. The germline V gene has CDR1 SGHTA and CDR2 FQGTGA. As DNA, the CDR3 is TGTGCCAGCAGCAAAGACAGGGTAGAGAATTCACCCCTCCACTTT. This codes for CASSKDRVENSPLHF.

This chain links TRBV5-4 with TRBJ2-7; D might be TRBD2 (6 bases). The V gene lost 4 bases and the J gene lost 7 bases, with 21 bases spanning the gap. CDR1 is SGHNT and CDR2 is YYREEE in the germline V gene (reference sequence). This CDR3 has 15 residues. DNA for the CDR3: TGTGCCAGCAGCGCAGACACCGGGGGAAGCTGGGAGCAGTACTTC. The encoded protein is CASSADTGGSWEQYF.

The chain is built from TRBV2 and TRBJ2-7, with TRBD2 matching over 11 bases. The V and J ends lost 6 bases and 3 bases, in that order; junction bases with no gene match: 4. Germline-derived CDR1 and CDR2 are SNHLY and FYNNEI. CDR3 size: 14 residues. CDR3 loop: CASRGTSGDYEQYF. The CDR3 nucleotides read TGTGCCAGCAGGGGGACTAGCGGAGACTACGAGCAGTACTTC.

This clonotype has a handful of counts. The chain joins TRBV10-3 to TRBJ2-7; no clear D. The CDR3 consists of 12 residues. Germline CDR1 ENHRY, CDR2 SYGVKD. Trimming removed 8 bases at V and 0 bases at J, with 8 bases between. CDR3 nucleotide sequence: TGTGCCATCGCCAGAACCTCCTACGAGCAGTACTTC. Protein: CAIARTSYEQYF.

The gene calls are TRBV20-1 and TRBJ1-6, with D unresolved. This CDR3 has 15 amino acids. The ends were cut back, 1 base at V and 7 bases at J, with 14 bases in the middle. The germline gives CDR1 DFQATT, CDR2 SNEGSKA (reference sequence). CDR3 sequence reads: CSARGVEVNNSPLHF. In DNA form, the CDR3 reads TGCAGTGCTAGAGGAGTGGAAGTTAACAATTCACCCCTCCACTTT.

There are many counts of this clonotype. The chain carries TRBV12-3 or TRBV12-4 and TRBJ1-5; tentative D call: TRBD1 (6 bases). CDR3 length: 14 amino acids. Deletions cut 6 bases from V and 0 bases from J, with 9 bases between. CDR3 amino acids: CASRLTGSNQPQHF. In nucleotides, the CDR3 is TGTGCCAGCAGACTGACAGGTAGCAATCAGCCCCAGCATTTT.

The chain recombines TRBV13 with TRBJ2-3; D uncertain. The CDR3 length is 13 residues. The germline gives CDR1 PRHDT, CDR2 FYEKMQ (reference sequence). Trimming removed 2 bases at V and 3 bases at J, with 6 bases between. Here the CDR3 DNA reads TGTGCCAGCAGCTTAACCTTTACAGATACGCAGTATTTT. Translated, it gives CASSLTFTDTQYF.